Listed here are 23 T cell receptor beta chains from one sample, sequenced in a study of Graves' ophthalmopathy and Graves' hyperthyroidism. Amplification targeted the TCR beta CDR3 regions, with RNA transcripts as the source material. HTBI-primed first-round RT-PCR preceded second-round multiplex PCR. In TCRdb, the multiplex PCR reads were re-called with MiXCR into one record per CDR3 protein. The sample consists of 600,000 to 650,000 distinct CDR3 sequences, over 20% of them appearing once. Source material: peripheral blood. The receptors originated from a woman aged 18-29 years with stable Graves' hyperthyroidism. Some clones in this sample may be carry-over from other donors' samples.

This clonotype was observed many times. This chain joins TRBV6-5 and TRBJ2-2; 9 nucleotides agree with TRBD1. Germline V gene lookup returns CDR1 MNHEY and CDR2 SVGAGI. V lost 5 bases, J lost 4 bases, and 5 bases stayed unmatched. The CDR3 loop spans 15 amino acids. CDR3 DNA sequence: TGTGCCAGCAGTACCGGGACAGGGCTCACCGGGGAGCTGTTTTTT. Protein: CASSTGTGLTGELFF.

The rearrangement joins TRBV18 to TRBJ1-3; possible D gene TRBD1, 5 bases. This CDR3 region has 17 residues. The germline CDR1 and CDR2 sequences are KGHSH and LQKENI. Trimming removed 3 bases at V and 1 base at J, with 16 bases between. As DNA, the CDR3 is TGTGCCAGCTCACCGCAGCCCCAGGGTTCATCTGGAAACACCATATATTTT. Translation gives CASSPQPQGSSGNTIYF.

This clonotype was found many times. The V and J genes are TRBV11-3 and TRBJ2-2; D uncertain. V was cut by 5 bases and J by 2 bases, with 9 bases left in between. This CDR3 is 14 amino acids long. Germline CDR1 SGHNT, CDR2 YENEEA. The CDR3 here is CASSRLFNTGELFF. In DNA form, the CDR3 reads TGTGCCAGCAGCCGACTCTTTAACACCGGGGAGCTGTTTTTT. Supplemented by reference TRBV11-3 and TRBJ2-2, the full variable domain reads EAGVVQSPRYKIIEKKQPVAFWCNPISGHNTLYWYLQNLGQGPELLIRYENEEAVDDSQLPKDRFSAERLKGVDSTLKIQPAELGDSAVYLCASSRLFNTGELFFGEGSRLTVL.

This clonotype was detected ten times or more. The chain has TRBV12-3 or TRBV12-4 and TRBJ2-2; D may match TRBD1 or TRBD2 (6 bases each). CDR3 length: 16 residues. The V gene lost 3 bases and the J gene lost 1 base, with 12 bases spanning the gap. This chain's CDR3 is CASSLGAGGNTGELFF. The DNA of the CDR3 is TGTGCCAGCAGTTTGGGGGCCGGGGGGAACACCGGGGAGCTGTTTTTT.

Remarks on this clonotype: A read error may explain this, as a much larger clone is one base away. The chain employs TRBV6-1 and TRBJ2-7; TRBD1 aligns across 11 bases. This CDR3 spans 15 amino acids. CDR1 and CDR2 from the germline V gene are MNHNS and SASEGT. V lost 6 bases, J lost 2 bases, and 6 bases stayed unmatched. The DNA of the CDR3 is TGTGCCAGCAGAAAGGACAGGGGGCCGGCCTACGAGCAGTACTTC. Its translation: CASRKDRGPAYEQYF.

The table lists this clonotype with many counts. The chain is built from TRBV6-5 and TRBJ1-1; D possibly corresponds to TRBD1 (5 bases). Germline V gene sequence: CDR1 MNHEY, CDR2 SVGAGI. This CDR3 has 11 amino acids. V lost 4 bases to trimming and J lost 6 bases, with 6 bases between them. The CDR3 sequence: CASSWGAEAFF. The DNA of the CDR3 is TGTGCCAGCAGTTGGGGGGCTGAAGCTTTCTTT.

V and J are TRBV12-3 or TRBV12-4 and TRBJ2-5; 8 nucleotides align to TRBD1. The CDR3 runs to 15 residues. With 6 bases clipped from V and 4 bases from J, the junction kept 10 bases outside the gene matches. The CDR3 is CASRPGQGLRETQYF. CDR3 DNA sequence: TGTGCCAGCAGACCTGGACAGGGTCTCCGAGAGACCCAGTACTTC.

J is TRBJ1-5 and V is TRBV28; possible D gene TRBD1, 6 bases. Germline CDR1 is MDHEN and CDR2 is SYDVKM. V gave up 9 bases and J gave up 2 bases, with 26 bases separating them. This CDR3 has 18 amino acids. DNA for the CDR3: TGTGCCAGGACAGGAGTCAGGGCGGGGGAGTCAGGCAATCAGCCCCAGCATTTT. It codes for CARTGVRAGESGNQPQHF.

As for this clonotype: A much larger clone lies a single base off, so this may be a read error. The CDR3 does not close with the conserved phenylalanine or tryptophan, likely indicating a read error. The CDR3 DNA follows: TGCGCCAGCAGTGACGGACGTAAGAACACTGAAGCTTTCGTT. Translation gives CASSDGRKNTEAFV. The chain is built from TRBV10-1 and TRBJ1-1; D ambiguous. The CDR3 runs to 14 residues. Trimming took off 3 bases at V and 1 base at J, with 9 bases between the two ends. The germline V gene encodes CDR1 WNHNN and CDR2 SYGVQD (reference sequence).

This clonotype appeared many times. V usage is TRBV28 and J usage is TRBJ2-5, with 9 bases that match TRBD1. J lost 5 bases, V lost 6 bases, and 13 bases had no gene match. The CDR3 has 16 residues. CDR1 is MDHEN and CDR2 is SYDVKM in the germline V gene. The CDR3 sequence is CASSRPGGTGRETQYF. CDR3 nucleotide sequence: TGTGCCAGCAGCCGCCCTGGGGGGACAGGGCGGGAGACCCAGTACTTC.

This clonotype was picked up many times. This rearrangement joins TRBV30 to TRBJ1-5, with D uncertain. The CDR3 is 14 residues long. CDR1 is GTSNPN, CDR2 SVGIG, per germline (reference sequence). The V end lost 1 base, the J end lost 0 bases, and 7 bases lay between the germline ends. The CDR3 is CAWSAPVSNQPQHF. The CDR3 DNA sequence: TGTGCCTGGAGTGCGCCCGTTAGCAATCAGCCCCAGCATTTT.

This clonotype was found a few times. CDR3: CASSVSAYEQYF. The CDR3 nucleotides are TGTGCCAGCAGTGTATCAGCCTACGAGCAGTACTTC. The chain couples TRBV6-1 to TRBJ2-7; D not resolved. The length of the CDR3 is 12 residues. V was shortened by 4 bases and J by 2 bases, with 6 bases between the two germline ends. Germline values: CDR1 MNHNS, CDR2 SASEGT.

This clonotype was observed at least ten times. The rearrangement links TRBV28 to TRBJ2-7; D gene unclear. The CDR3 is 12 residues long. V was cut by 6 bases and J by 6 bases, with 12 bases left in between. Germline loops: CDR1 MDHEN, CDR2 SYDVKM. The CDR3 DNA is TGTGCCAGCAGAAACCCCCCCCTCGAGCAGTACTTC. As protein: CASRNPPLEQYF.

The V gene is TRBV24-1, the J gene TRBJ1-2; tentative D call: TRBD1 (6 bases). There are 14 residues in the CDR3. The germline gives CDR1 KGHDR, CDR2 SFDVKD. V gave up 4 bases and J gave up 3 bases, with 11 bases separating them. CDR3 in amino acids: CATSDGGRDYGYTF. The CDR3 DNA follows: TGTGCCACCAGTGACGGGGGGCGCGACTATGGCTACACCTTC.

This clonotype was detected many times. The rearrangement joins TRBV12-3 or TRBV12-4 to TRBJ2-7; 10 bases agree with TRBD2. The CDR3 covers 17 residues. With 3 bases clipped from V and 5 bases from J, the junction kept 13 bases outside the gene matches. As DNA, the CDR3 is TGTGCCAGCAGTTTCCTACCTAGTTGGCTAGCGGGAGACGAGCAGTACTTC. It is translated as CASSFLPSWLAGDEQYF.

This clonotype was seen many times. V and J are TRBV2 and TRBJ1-6; no definite D call. With 8 bases removed from V and 9 bases from J, the gap between germline ends came to 8 bases. The length of the CDR3 is 11 residues. Germline V gene sequence: CDR1 SNHLY, CDR2 FYNNEI. As DNA, the CDR3 is TGTGCCAGCCTGTCAAGTTCACCCCTCCACTTT. This gives the protein CASLSSSPLHF.

This clonotype was observed a handful of times. The chain combines TRBV12-3 or TRBV12-4 with TRBJ1-1, with 7 positions matching TRBD1. The CDR3 consists of 15 residues. V lost 6 bases, J lost 2 bases, and 9 bases stayed unmatched. The CDR3: CASSPQGQLNTEAFF. CDR3 nucleotides: TGTGCCAGCAGCCCCCAGGGACAGCTTAACACTGAAGCTTTCTTT.

This clonotype was seen many times. The chain combines TRBV30 with TRBJ2-7, with 9 nucleotides matching TRBD2. With V trimmed by 3 bases and J by 4 bases, 7 bases remained unmatched. The CDR3 extends over 14 amino acids. CDR1 is GTSNPN, CDR2 SVGIG, per germline (reference sequence). DNA of the CDR3: TGTGCCTGGAGCGTCGGTAGCGGGAGTTACGAGCAGTACTTC. This encodes CAWSVGSGSYEQYF.

The chain joins TRBV20-1 to TRBJ1-5, with TRBD1 matching over 7 bases. The ends lost 6 bases at V and 4 bases at J; junction bases unmatched: 12. The CDR3 is made up of 15 amino acids. The germline CDR1 and CDR2 sequences are DFQATT and SNEGSKA (reference sequence). The CDR3 DNA is TGCAGTGCCGATCGTGTTCAGGGGGAGAATCAGCCCCAGCATTTT. It yields the protein CSADRVQGENQPQHF.

In this sample, this clonotype turned up many times. V usage is TRBV6-1 and J usage is TRBJ2-2; no definite D call. Germline V gene data show CDR1 as MNHNS and CDR2 as SASEGT. The CDR3 totals 13 residues. V lost 7 bases to trimming and J lost 1 base, with 7 bases between them. The CDR3 is CASIPQNTGELFF. CDR3 DNA: TGTGCCAGCATTCCACAGAACACCGGGGAGCTGTTTTTT.

This clonotype was counted between two and nine times. The chain uses TRBV10-2 and TRBJ2-2; 9 bases are a match to TRBD1. With 6 bases clipped from V and 4 bases from J, the junction kept 15 bases outside the gene matches. The CDR3 contains 18 residues. Germline loops: CDR1 WSHSY, CDR2 SAAADI. The CDR3 region is CASRAVLGTGRATGELFF. The CDR3 DNA is TGCGCCAGCAGAGCTGTTCTCGGGACAGGGAGAGCCACCGGGGAGCTGTTTTTT.

This clonotype was recorded a few times. A much larger clone differs by one base, so this may be a read error. The rearrangement uses TRBV6-5 and TRBJ2-2; D is unresolved. CDR3 length: 12 residues. The V end lost 2 bases, the J end lost 6 bases, and 4 bases lay between the germline ends. Germline V lookup: CDR1 MNHEY, CDR2 SVGAGI. The CDR3 DNA sequence: TGTGCCAGCAGTTACGGTCCCGGGGAGCTGTTTTTT. It encodes CASSYGPGELFF.

This clonotype was counted ten times or more. This chain connects TRBV11-2 to TRBJ2-7; no clear D. V was shortened by 0 bases and J by 0 bases, with 3 bases between the two germline ends. Per germline, CDR1 SGHAT and CDR2 FQNNGV. The CDR3 contains 13 residues. The DNA of the CDR3 is TGTGCCAGCAGCTTAGAGAGCTCCTACGAGCAGTACTTC. Encoded protein: CASSLESSYEQYF. Full variable domain (rest looked up from reference TRBV11-2 and TRBJ2-7): EAGVAQSPRYKIIEKRQSVAFWCNPISGHATLYWYQQILGQGPKLLIQFQNNGVVDDSQLPKDRFSAERLKGVDSTLKIQPAKLEDSAVYLCASSLESSYEQYFGPGTRLTVT.